The text below deals with one T cell receptor (beta chain). This sample is drawn from a study of blood T cell repertoires in COVID-19. About the research overall: Spain, Italy and the United States supplied samples that represented acute and convalescent COVID-19. PBMCs, B-cell-depleted T cells, or T cells provided the cDNA or gDNA that made up the material.

This CDR3 comprises 14 residues. Trimming shortened V by 6 bases and J by 7 bases, and 12 bases separated the two germline ends. Germline V gene data show CDR1 as KGHDR and CDR2 as SFDVKD. As handled by the study authors: Amplification from reference gene primers served as the basis for estimated nucleated cell counts. TCRdb's table, derived via immunoSEQ multiplex PCR, lists solely in-frame clones and lacks some. V, J and clone size are taken as reported in that table, and D and trimming were inferred from the DNA itself. The sample lists about 150,000 clones; approximately 88% were seen once. V usage is TRBV24-1 and J usage is TRBJ1-6; D gene ambiguous. Sequencing input: peripheral blood. The receptor was derived from a human donor in a cohort sampled during active COVID-19. In DNA form, the CDR3 reads TGTGCCACCAGTCATGAACTCCTGAATTCACCCCTCCACTTT. This encodes CATSHELLNSPLHF.